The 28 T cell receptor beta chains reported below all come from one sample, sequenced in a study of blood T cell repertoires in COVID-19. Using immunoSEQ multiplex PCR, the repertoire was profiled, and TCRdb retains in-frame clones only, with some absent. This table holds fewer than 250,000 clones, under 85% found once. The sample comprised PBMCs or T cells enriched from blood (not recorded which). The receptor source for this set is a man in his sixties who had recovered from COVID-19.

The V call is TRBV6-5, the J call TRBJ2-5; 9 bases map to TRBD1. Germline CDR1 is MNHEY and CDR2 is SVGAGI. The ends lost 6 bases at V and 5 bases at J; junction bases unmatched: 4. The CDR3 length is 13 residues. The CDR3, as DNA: TGTGCCAGCAGAGGGACAGGGCGTGAGACCCAGTACTTC. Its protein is CASRGTGRETQYF.

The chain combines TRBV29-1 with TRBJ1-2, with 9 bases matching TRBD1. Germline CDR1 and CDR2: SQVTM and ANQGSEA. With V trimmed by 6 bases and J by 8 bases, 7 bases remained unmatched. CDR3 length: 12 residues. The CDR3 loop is CSVTGTGRGYTF. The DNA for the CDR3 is TGCAGCGTGACCGGGACAGGGCGCGGCTACACCTTC.

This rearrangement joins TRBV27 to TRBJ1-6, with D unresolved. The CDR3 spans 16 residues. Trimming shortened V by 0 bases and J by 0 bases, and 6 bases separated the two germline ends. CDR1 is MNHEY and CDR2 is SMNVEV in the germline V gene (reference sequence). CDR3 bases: TGTGCCAGCAGTTTATCCCCCAGCTCCTATAATTCACCCCTCCACTTT. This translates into CASSLSPSSYNSPLHF.

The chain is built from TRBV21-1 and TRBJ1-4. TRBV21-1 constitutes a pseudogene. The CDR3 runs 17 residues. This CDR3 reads CASSKKVGGATNEKLFF. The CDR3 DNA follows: TGTGCCAGCAGCAAAAAGGTAGGAGGGGCAACTAATGAAAAACTGTTTTTT.

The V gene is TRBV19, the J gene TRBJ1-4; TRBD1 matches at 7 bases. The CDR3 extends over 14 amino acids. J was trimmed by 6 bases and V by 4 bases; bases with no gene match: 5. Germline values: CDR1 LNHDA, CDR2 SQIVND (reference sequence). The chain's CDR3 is CASSKDRDHEKLFF. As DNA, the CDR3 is TGTGCCAGTAGTAAAGACAGGGATCATGAAAAACTGTTTTTT.

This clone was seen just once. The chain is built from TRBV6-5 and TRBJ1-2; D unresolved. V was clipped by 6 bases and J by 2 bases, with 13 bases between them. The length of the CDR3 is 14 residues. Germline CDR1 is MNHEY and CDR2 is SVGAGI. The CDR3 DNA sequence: TGTGCCAGCAGATCAGTCGGGTTCAACTATGGCTACACCTTC. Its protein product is CASRSVGFNYGYTF.

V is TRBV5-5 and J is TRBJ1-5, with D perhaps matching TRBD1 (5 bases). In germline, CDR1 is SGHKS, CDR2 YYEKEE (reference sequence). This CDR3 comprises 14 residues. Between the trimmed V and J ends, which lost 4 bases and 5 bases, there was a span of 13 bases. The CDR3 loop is CASSALGAYQPQHF. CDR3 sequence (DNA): TGTGCCAGCAGCGCGCTTGGGGCCTATCAGCCCCAGCATTTT.

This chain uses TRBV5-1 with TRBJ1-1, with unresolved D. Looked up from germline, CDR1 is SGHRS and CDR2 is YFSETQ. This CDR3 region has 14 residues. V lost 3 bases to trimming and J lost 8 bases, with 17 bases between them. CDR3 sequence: CASSYYGEQEEAFF. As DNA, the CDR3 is TGCGCCAGCAGCTACTACGGTGAACAAGAGGAAGCTTTCTTT.

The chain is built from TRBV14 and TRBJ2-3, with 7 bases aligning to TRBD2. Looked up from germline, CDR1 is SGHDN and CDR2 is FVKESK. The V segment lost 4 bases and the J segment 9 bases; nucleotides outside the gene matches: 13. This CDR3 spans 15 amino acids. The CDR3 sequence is CASSRRLAVDETQYF. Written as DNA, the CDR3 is TGTGCCAGCAGCCGCCGACTAGCTGTAGACGAGACGCAGTATTTT. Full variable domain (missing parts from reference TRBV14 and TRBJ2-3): EAGVTQFPSHSVIEKGQTVTLRCDPISGHDNLYWYRRVMGKEIKFLLHFVKESKQDESGMPNNRFLAERTGGTYSTLKVQPAELEDSGVYFCASSRRLAVDETQYFGPGTRLTVL.

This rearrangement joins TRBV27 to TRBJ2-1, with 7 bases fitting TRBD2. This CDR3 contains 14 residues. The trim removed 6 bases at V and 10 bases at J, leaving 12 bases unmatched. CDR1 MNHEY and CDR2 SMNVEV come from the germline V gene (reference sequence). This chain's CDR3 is CASSGAGSQYEQFF. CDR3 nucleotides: TGTGCCAGCAGCGGAGCGGGGAGCCAATACGAGCAGTTCTTC.

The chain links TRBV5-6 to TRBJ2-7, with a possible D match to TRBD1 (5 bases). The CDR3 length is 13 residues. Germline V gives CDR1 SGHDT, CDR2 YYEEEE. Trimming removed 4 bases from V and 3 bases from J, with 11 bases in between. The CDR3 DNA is TGTGCCAGCAGCCCCGGACAAATCTACGAGCAGTACTTC. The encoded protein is CASSPGQIYEQYF.

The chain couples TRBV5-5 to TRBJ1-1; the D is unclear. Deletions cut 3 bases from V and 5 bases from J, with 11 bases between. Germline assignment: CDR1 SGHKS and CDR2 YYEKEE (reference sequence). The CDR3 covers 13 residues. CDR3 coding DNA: TGTGCCAGCAGCTACTCCGGGGAAACTGAAGCTTTCTTT. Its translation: CASSYSGETEAFF.

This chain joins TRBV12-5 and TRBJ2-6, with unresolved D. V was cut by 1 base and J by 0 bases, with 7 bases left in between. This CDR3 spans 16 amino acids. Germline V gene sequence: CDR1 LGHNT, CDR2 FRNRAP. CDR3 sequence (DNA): TGTGCTAGTGGTTTGGCACTCCCCTCTGGGGCCAACGTCCTGACTTTC. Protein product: CASGLALPSGANVLTF. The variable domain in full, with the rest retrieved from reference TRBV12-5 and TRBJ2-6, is DARVTQTPRHKVTEMGQEVTMRCQPILGHNTVFWYRQTMMQGLELLAYFRNRAPLDDSGMPKDRFSAEMPDATLATLKIQPSEPRDSAVYFCASGLALPSGANVLTFGAGSRLTVL.

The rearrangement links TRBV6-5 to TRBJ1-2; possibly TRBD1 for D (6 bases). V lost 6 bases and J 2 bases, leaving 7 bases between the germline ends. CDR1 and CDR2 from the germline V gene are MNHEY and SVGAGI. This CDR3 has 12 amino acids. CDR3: CASRQGNYGYTF. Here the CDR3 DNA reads TGTGCCAGCAGGCAGGGGAACTATGGCTACACCTTC.

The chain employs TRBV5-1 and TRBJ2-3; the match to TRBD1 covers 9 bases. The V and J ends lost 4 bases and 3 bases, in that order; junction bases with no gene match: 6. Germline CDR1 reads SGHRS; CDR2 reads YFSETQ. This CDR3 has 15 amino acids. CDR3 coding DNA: TGCGCCAGCAGCCAAGGGACAGGGATTACAGATACGCAGTATTTT. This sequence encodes CASSQGTGITDTQYF.

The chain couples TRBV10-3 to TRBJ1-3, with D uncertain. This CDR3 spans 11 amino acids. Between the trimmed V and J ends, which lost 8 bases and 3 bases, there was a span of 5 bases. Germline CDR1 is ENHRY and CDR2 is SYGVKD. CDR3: CAISGGNTIYF. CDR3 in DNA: TGTGCCATCTCGGGTGGAAACACCATATATTTT.

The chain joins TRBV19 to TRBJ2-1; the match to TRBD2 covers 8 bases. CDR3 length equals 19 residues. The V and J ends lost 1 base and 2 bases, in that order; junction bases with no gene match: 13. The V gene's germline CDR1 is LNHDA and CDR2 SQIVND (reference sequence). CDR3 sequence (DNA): TGTGCCAGTAGTATAGCTGGACTAGCCAAGGGGGTCGCCTACAATGAGCAGTTCTTC. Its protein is CASSIAGLAKGVAYNEQFF.

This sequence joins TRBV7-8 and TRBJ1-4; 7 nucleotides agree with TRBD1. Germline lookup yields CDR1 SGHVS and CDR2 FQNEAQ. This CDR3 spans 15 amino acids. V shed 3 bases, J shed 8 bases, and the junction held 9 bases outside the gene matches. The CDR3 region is CASSFTRGRREKLFF. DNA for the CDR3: TGTGCCAGCAGCTTCACAAGGGGGCGCAGGGAAAAACTGTTTTTT.

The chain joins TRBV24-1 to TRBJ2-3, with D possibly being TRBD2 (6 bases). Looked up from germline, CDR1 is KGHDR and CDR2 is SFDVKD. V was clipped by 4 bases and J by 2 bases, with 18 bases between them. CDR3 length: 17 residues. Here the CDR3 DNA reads TGTGCCACCAGTGAAACCGGACTACGAGCCTCCACAGATACGCAGTATTTT. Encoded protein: CATSETGLRASTDTQYF.

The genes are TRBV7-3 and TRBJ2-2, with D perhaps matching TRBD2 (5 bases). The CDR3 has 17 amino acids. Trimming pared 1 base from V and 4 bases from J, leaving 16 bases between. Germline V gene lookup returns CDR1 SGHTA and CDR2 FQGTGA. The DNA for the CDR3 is TGTGCCAGCAGCTTAAACCCGGGAACAAGCGGCACCGGGGAGCTGTTTTTT. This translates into CASSLNPGTSGTGELFF.

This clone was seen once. The CDR3 coding sequence is TGTGCCAGCAGCTCGACAGGGGGCTCGGAATATGGCTACACCTTC. Its protein is CASSSTGGSEYGYTF. The gene calls are TRBV6-2 or TRBV6-3 and TRBJ1-2; 10 nucleotides agree with TRBD1. Germline V gene data show CDR1 as MNHEY and CDR2 as SVGEGT. J lost 5 bases, V lost 6 bases, and 9 bases had no gene match. CDR3 length equals 15 residues.

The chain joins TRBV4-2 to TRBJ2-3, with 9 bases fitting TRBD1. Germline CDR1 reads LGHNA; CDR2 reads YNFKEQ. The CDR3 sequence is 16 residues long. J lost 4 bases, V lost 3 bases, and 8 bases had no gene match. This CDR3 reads CASSQEYRGLADTQYF. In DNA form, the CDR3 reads TGTGCCAGCAGCCAGGAATACAGGGGGCTGGCAGATACGCAGTATTTT.

The CDR3 coding sequence is TGTGCCAGCAGCTCCGGGACAGGGGTGGGGGAGACCCAGTACTTC. Translation: CASSSGTGVGETQYF. The genes are TRBV9 and TRBJ2-5; 10 bases agree with TRBD1. After removal of 4 bases from V and 5 bases from J, the junction contained 8 bases not matched to a gene. The length of the CDR3 is 15 residues. The germline gives CDR1 SGDLS, CDR2 YYNGEE.

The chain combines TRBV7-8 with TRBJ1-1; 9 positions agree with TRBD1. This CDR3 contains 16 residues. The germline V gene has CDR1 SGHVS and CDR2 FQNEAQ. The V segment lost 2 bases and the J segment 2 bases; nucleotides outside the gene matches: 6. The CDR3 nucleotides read TGTGCCAGCAGCTTAAGGGACAGGGCGTCCAACACTGAAGCTTTCTTT. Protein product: CASSLRDRASNTEAFF.

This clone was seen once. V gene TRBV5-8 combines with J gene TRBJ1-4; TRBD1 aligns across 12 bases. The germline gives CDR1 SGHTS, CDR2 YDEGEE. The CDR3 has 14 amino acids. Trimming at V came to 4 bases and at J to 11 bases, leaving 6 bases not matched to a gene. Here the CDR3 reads CASSVGTGGAKLFF. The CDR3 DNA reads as TGTGCCAGCAGCGTTGGGACAGGGGGCGCGAAACTGTTTTTT. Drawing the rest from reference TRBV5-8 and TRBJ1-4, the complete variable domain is EAGVTQSPTHLIKTRGQQATLRCSPISGHTSVYWYQQALGLGLQFLLWYDEGEERNRGNFPPRFSGRQFPNYSSELNVNALELEDSALYLCASSVGTGGAKLFFGSGTQLSVL.

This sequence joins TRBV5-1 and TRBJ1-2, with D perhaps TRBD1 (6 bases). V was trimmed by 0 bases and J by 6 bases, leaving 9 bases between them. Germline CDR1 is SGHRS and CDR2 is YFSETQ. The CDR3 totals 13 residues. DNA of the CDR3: TGCGCCAGCAGCTTGGGGGACAACCATGGCTACACCTTC. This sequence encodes CASSLGDNHGYTF.

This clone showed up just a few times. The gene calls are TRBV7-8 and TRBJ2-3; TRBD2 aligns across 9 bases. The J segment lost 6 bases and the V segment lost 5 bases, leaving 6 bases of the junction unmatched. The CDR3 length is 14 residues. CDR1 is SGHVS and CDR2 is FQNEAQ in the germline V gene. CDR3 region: CASSALAGVDTQYF. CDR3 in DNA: TGTGCCAGCAGCGCACTAGCGGGCGTCGATACGCAGTATTTT.

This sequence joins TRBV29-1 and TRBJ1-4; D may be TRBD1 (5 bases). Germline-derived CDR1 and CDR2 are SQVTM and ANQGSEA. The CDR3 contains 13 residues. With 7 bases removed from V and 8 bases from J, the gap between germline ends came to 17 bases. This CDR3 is CSAVGLEGEKLFF. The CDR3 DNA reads TGCAGCGCCGTGGGACTCGAGGGGGAAAAACTGTTTTTT.